Listed below are T cell receptor beta chains from one sample, sequenced in a study of cytotoxic CD8 clonotypes in ibrutinib-treated CLL. Using immunoSEQ multiplex PCR, the repertoire was profiled, and TCRdb retains in-frame clones only, with some absent. The sample includes 150,000 or so clones, roughly 77% of them seen just once. Sequenced material: PBMCs, taken after 12 months of ibrutinib treatment. The receptors were gathered from a human donor with chronic lymphocytic leukemia. Each CDR3 is given with its conserved first and last residue. Fields, in order: D gene, J gene, clone size, V gene, CDR3 protein, CDR3 DNA. A D gene is named only where the DNA matches it firmly. Only some rows state a clone size, as once, few, many or a class for expanded clones.

- TRBJ1-1 - TRBV27 CASSPLVVNTEAFF TGTGCCAGCAGTCCATTGGTAGTGAACACTGAAGCTTTCTTT
- TRBJ1-2 few TRBV4-3 CASSQDRWGGYTF TGCGCCAGCAGCCAAGATCGGTGGGGTGGCTACACCTTC
TRBD1 TRBJ1-1 - TRBV27 CASSPRDRLRKAFF TGTGCCAGCAGTCCCCGGGACAGGTTACGAAAAGCTTTCTTT
- TRBJ2-5 - TRBV18 CASSPPGFETQYF TGTGCCAGCTCACCACCTGGCTTTGAGACCCAGTACTTC
TRBD2 TRBJ2-2 - TRBV27 CASSLSTSGSPGELFF TGTGCCAGCAGTTTATCGACTAGCGGGAGTCCCGGGGAGCTGTTTTTT
- TRBJ2-3 - TRBV10-3 CAGRSPGRTDTQYF TGTGCCGGAAGGAGTCCAGGGAGGACAGATACGCAGTATTTT
- TRBJ1-6 - TRBV30 CAWSAASRGASSPLHF TGTGCCTGGAGTGCCGCCTCGCGGGGGGCGAGTTCACCCCTCCACTTT
- TRBJ1-3 - TRBV11-2 CASSLGSLGTIYF TGTGCCAGCAGCTTAGGCAGCCTTGGCACCATATATTTT
TRBD2 TRBJ2-5 - TRBV27 CASSLRGLAGRSQETQYF TGTGCCAGCAGTTTACGGGGTCTAGCGGGGAGATCCCAAGAGACCCAGTACTTC
- TRBJ2-3 - TRBV30 CAWSKSTDTQYF TGTGCCTGGAGTAAAAGCACAGATACGCAGTATTTT
TRBD1 TRBJ2-6 - TRBV11-1 CASSPTTGESSGANVLTF TGTGCCAGCAGCCCGACGACAGGGGAATCCTCTGGGGCCAACGTCCTGACTTTC
TRBD2 TRBJ2-7 once TRBV7-2 CASSLASRAGTYEQYF TGTGCCAGCAGCTTAGCTTCCCGAGCGGGAACCTACGAGCAGTACTTC
- TRBJ2-4 few TRBV10-3 CAISELASGNIQYF TGTGCCATCAGTGAACTAGCCTCAGGGAACATTCAGTACTTC
- TRBJ1-5 - TRBV6-5 CASSYSAGRQPQHF TGTGCCAGCAGTTACTCGGCAGGGAGGCAGCCCCAGCATTTT
- TRBJ1-1 few TRBV27 CASRLSGTEAFF TGTGCCAGCAGATTATCAGGGACTGAAGCTTTCTTT
TRBD2 TRBJ2-5 - TRBV7-9 CASSLAGGPRSVYF TGTGCCAGCAGCTTAGCGGGAGGGCCAAGATCCGTTTACTTC
TRBD2 TRBJ2-1 once TRBV30 CAWSALGLAGGPPYNEQFF TGTGCCTGGAGTGCCCTGGGACTAGCGGGAGGGCCCCCCTACAATGAGCAGTTCTTC
- TRBJ1-1 - TRBV7-9 CASSFGLTVKEAFF TGTGCCAGCAGCTTCGGACTAACAGTGAAGGAAGCTTTCTTT
TRBD1 TRBJ1-2 - TRBV27 CASSSQGALQGYTF TGTGCCAGCAGTTCGCAGGGGGCGCTTCAGGGCTACACCTTC
TRBD1 TRBJ1-1 - TRBV4-1 CASSRDRGRTEAFF TGCGCCAGCAGCCGGGACAGGGGGCGCACTGAAGCTTTCTTT
- TRBJ2-1 - TRBV4-3 CASSQVTGLSSYNEQFF TGCGCCAGCAGCCAAGTCACCGGACTAAGCTCCTACAATGAGCAGTTCTTC
- TRBJ2-5 - TRBV7-2 CASSSSGASGRETQYF TGTGCCAGCAGCTCCTCGGGGGCTAGCGGACGAGAGACCCAGTACTTC
TRBD1 TRBJ1-5 - TRBV7-8 CASRGDRGNQPQHF TGTGCCAGCCGAGGGGACAGGGGCAATCAGCCCCAGCATTTT
TRBD1 TRBJ1-2 - TRBV4-3 CASSPGTDLRTYGYTF TGCGCCAGCAGCCCGGGGACAGACTTACGAACATATGGCTACACCTTC
- TRBJ2-7 - TRBV5-6 CASSLFGPGSHYEQYF TGTGCCAGCAGCTTGTTCGGGCCAGGTAGTCACTACGAGCAGTACTTC
TRBD2 TRBJ2-7 - TRBV9 CASSVASAGGGSYEQYF TGTGCCAGCAGCGTAGCCTCAGCGGGAGGAGGATCCTACGAGCAGTACTTC
- TRBJ2-3 once TRBV2 CASYREIAQYF TGTGCCAGCTACAGGGAAATCGCGCAGTATTTT
- TRBJ1-5 - TRBV6-5 CASKRVSGPQHF TGTGCCAGCAAGCGGGTCTCGGGGCCCCAGCATTTT
- TRBJ1-1 - TRBV6-5 CASSYSRVGDTEAFF TGTGCCAGCAGTTACTCCAGGGTTGGGGACACTGAAGCTTTCTTT